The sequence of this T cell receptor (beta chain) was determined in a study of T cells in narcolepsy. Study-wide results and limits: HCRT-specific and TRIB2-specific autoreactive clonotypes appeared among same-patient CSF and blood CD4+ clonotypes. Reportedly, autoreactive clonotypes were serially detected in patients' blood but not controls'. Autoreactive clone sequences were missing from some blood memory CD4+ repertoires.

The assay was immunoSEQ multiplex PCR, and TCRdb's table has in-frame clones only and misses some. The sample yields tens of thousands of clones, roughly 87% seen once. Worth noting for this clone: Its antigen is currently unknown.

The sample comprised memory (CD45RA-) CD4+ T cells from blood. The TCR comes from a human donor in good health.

The CDR3 region is CASTNKGEYGYTF. DNA for the CDR3: TGTGCCAGTACCAACAAGGGTGAGTACGGCTACACCTTC. The V and J genes are TRBV19 and TRBJ1-2, with D uncertain. The CDR3 is 13 amino acids. The germline V gene has CDR1 LNHDA and CDR2 SQIVND (reference sequence). Trimming cost V 7 bases and J 8 bases, with 17 bases left between them.